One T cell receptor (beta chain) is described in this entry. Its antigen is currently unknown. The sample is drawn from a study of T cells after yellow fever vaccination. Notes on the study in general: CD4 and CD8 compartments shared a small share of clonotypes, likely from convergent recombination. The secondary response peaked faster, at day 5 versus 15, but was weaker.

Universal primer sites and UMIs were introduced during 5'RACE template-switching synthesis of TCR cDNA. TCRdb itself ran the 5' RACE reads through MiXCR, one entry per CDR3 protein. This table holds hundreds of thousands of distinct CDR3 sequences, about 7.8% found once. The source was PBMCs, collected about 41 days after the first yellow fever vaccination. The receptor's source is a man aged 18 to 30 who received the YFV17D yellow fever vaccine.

The CDR3 DNA follows: TGCGCCAGCAGTCAATCCGACAGGGGGCCGTATCAGCCCCAGCATTTT. Translation: CASSQSDRGPYQPQHF. J is TRBJ1-5 and V is TRBV10-2; 10 nucleotides line up with TRBD1. V was pared by 5 bases and J by 5 bases, with 9 bases of the junction left unmatched. The V gene's germline CDR1 is WSHSY and CDR2 SAAADI. This CDR3 is built from 16 residues.